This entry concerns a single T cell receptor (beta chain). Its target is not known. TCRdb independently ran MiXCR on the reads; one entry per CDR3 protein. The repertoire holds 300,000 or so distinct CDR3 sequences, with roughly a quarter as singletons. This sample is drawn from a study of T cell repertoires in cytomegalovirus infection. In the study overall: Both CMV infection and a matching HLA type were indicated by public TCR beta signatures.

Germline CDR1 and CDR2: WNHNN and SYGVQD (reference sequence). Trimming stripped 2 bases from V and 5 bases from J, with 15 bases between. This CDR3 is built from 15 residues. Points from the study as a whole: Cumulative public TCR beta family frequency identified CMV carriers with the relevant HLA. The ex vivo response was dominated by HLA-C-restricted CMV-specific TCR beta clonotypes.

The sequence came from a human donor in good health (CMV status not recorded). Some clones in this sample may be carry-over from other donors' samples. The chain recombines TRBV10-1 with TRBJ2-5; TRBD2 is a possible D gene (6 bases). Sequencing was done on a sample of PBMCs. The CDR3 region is CASSEGVAERETQYF. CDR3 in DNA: TGCGCCAGCAGTGAGGGAGTAGCGGAGAGGGAGACCCAGTACTTC.